This T cell receptor beta chain was sequenced for a study of cytomegalovirus exposure and HLA in healthy donors. Points from the study as a whole: Based on reports, TCR beta sequences accurately predicted HLA-A and HLA-B alleles for most subjects.

The PCR had 60 Vbeta and 13 Jbeta primers. Method: immunoSEQ multiplex PCR; TCRdb's copy keeps in-frame clones and lacks some. Found here are 95,000 to 150,000 clones; the top ten clones hold around 4%. Looked up from germline, CDR1 is SGHTA and CDR2 is FQGTGA. V lost 4 bases, J lost 14 bases, and 20 bases lay in between. This CDR3 has 13 residues. To note about this clone: No antigen is known for it.

The sequence derives from a man between 18 and 29 years old in good health and CMV-seronegative. Sequenced input: PBMCs. The chain joins TRBV7-3 to TRBJ1-1, with D tentatively TRBD1 (6 bases). CDR3 region: CASSSTETDRRFF. In nucleotides, the CDR3 is TGTGCCAGCAGCTCGACCGAAACTGACAGGCGGTTCTTT.